The 24 T cell receptor beta chains given below trace back to one sample, sequenced in a study of OX40 agonist ivuxolimab in advanced cancers. Libraries were prepared by immunoSEQ multiplex PCR; TCRdb keeps only in-frame clonotypes and omits some of them. In the table there are about 38,000 clones, around 87% of which are singletons. This sample comprised CD4+ or CD8+ T cells sorted from blood, obtained in a trial of the OX40 agonist ivuxolimab. These receptors were collected from an adult with an advanced solid tumor such as melanoma, head and neck, liver or kidney cancer.

The chain employs TRBV6-1 and TRBJ1-5; D remains unclear. Trimming left V 1 base short and J 0 bases short, with 7 bases between. Germline CDR1 is MNHNS and CDR2 is SASEGT. This CDR3 is 15 amino acids long. The CDR3 DNA follows: TGTGCCAGCAGTGAAGTTGGGGATAGCAATCAGCCCCAGCATTTT. Its translation is CASSEVGDSNQPQHF.

J is TRBJ2-3 and V is TRBV5-8; D is unclear. The CDR3 totals 12 residues. Germline lookup yields CDR1 SGHTS and CDR2 YDEGEE. V lost 1 base and J 4 bases, leaving 4 bases between the germline ends. The CDR3 region is CASSLRADTQYF. CDR3 nucleotides: TGTGCCAGCAGCTTGCGGGCAGATACGCAGTATTTT.

This chain uses TRBV5-4 with TRBJ2-5; TRBD2 matches at 7 bases. CDR1 SGHNT and CDR2 YYREEE come from the germline V gene (reference sequence). The CDR3 is made up of 16 amino acids. V dropped 4 bases and J dropped 1; count of bases not matched to a gene: 10. The DNA for the CDR3 is TGTGCCAGCAGCAGCTGGGTCGCTAGCGGCCAAGAGACCCAGTACTTC. This gives the protein CASSSWVASGQETQYF.

The gene calls are TRBV30 and TRBJ2-2, with a possible D match to TRBD2 (6 bases). Between the trimmed V and J ends, which lost 0 bases and 4 bases, there was a span of 15 bases. The CDR3 has 16 residues. The germline V gene has CDR1 GTSNPN and CDR2 SVGIG (reference sequence). The CDR3 bases are TGTGCCTGGAGTGTTTCGAGACTAGTTAGCACCGGGGAGCTGTTTTTT. Its protein product is CAWSVSRLVSTGELFF.

The chain has TRBV4-1 and TRBJ2-7; D remains ambiguous. Trimming took 8 bases from V and 2 from J, leaving 16 bases between them. CDR3 length equals 14 residues. Germline CDR1 and CDR2: MGHRA and YSYEKL. The CDR3 DNA sequence: TGCGCCAGCCAAGTTTTGGACGGTCCCTACGAGCAGTACTTC. It yields the protein CASQVLDGPYEQYF.

This chain connects TRBV6-1 to TRBJ1-3; D remains unclear. Looked up from germline, CDR1 is MNHNS and CDR2 is SASEGT. The CDR3 totals 16 residues. V lost 3 bases and J 0 bases, leaving 12 bases between the germline ends. CDR3 sequence (DNA): TGTGCCAGCAGTGACCCGACTGCCAACTCTGGAAACACCATATATTTT. Protein product: CASSDPTANSGNTIYF.

The chain combines TRBV18 with TRBJ2-6; 7 nucleotides line up with TRBD2. The germline V gene has CDR1 KGHSH and CDR2 LQKENI. The CDR3 has 17 amino acids. V lost 4 bases, J lost 1 base, and 7 bases stayed unmatched. The CDR3 region has the DNA TGTGCCAGCTCACTCCGACCCGGGGGGTCTGGGGCCAACGTCCTGACTTTC. Translating it yields CASSLRPGGSGANVLTF.

This rearrangement joins TRBV7-2 to TRBJ2-1; unclear D gene. Germline values: CDR1 SGHTA, CDR2 FQGNSA. The CDR3 loop spans 12 amino acids. V was pared by 3 bases and J by 10 bases, with 10 bases between. CDR3 loop: CASSFSLTEQFF. DNA of the CDR3: TGTGCCAGCAGCTTTTCCCTGACAGAGCAGTTCTTC.

The chain links TRBV18 to TRBJ1-1, with D unresolved. The CDR3 is 14 amino acids. Germline values: CDR1 KGHSH, CDR2 LQKENI. Trimming pared 2 bases from V and 3 bases from J, leaving 10 bases between. The CDR3 loop reads CASSPGPQDTEAFF. The CDR3 DNA reads as TGTGCCAGCTCACCAGGCCCTCAGGACACTGAAGCTTTCTTT.

This chain joins TRBV4-2 and TRBJ2-7; D may be TRBD2 (6 bases). The V gene's germline CDR1 is LGHNA and CDR2 YNFKEQ. Trimming left V 2 bases short and J 0 bases short, with 11 bases between. The CDR3 is 15 amino acids. The CDR3 DNA reads TGTGCCAGCAGCCAATTTGTCGGGAGCTCCTACGAGCAGTACTTC. Translating it yields CASSQFVGSSYEQYF.

The chain has TRBV30 and TRBJ2-3, with 7 nucleotides matching TRBD1. Germline V CDR1 and CDR2: GTSNPN, SVGIG (reference sequence). The CDR3 runs 12 residues. J gave up 2 bases and V 7 bases, and 3 bases lay outside the gene matches. The CDR3 protein is CALGQNTDTQYF. The CDR3 nucleotides are TGTGCCTTGGGACAGAACACAGATACGCAGTATTTT.

The chain is built from TRBV9 and TRBJ2-5; the D call may be TRBD1 or TRBD2 (6 bases each). The V end was cut by 0 bases, the J end by 1 base, with 16 bases between. Germline V lookup: CDR1 SGDLS, CDR2 YYNGEE. The CDR3 is 17 amino acids. The chain's CDR3 is CASSVGVLGGLQETQYF. DNA for the CDR3: TGTGCCAGCAGCGTAGGGGTGCTAGGGGGGCTCCAAGAGACCCAGTACTTC.

This clone showed up just once. This rearrangement joins TRBV15 to TRBJ2-7, with a weak D call TRBD1 (8 bases). Germline CDR1 and CDR2: LNHNV and YYDKDF (reference sequence). The CDR3 loop spans 15 amino acids. Trimming left V 1 base short and J 7 bases short, with 17 bases between. The CDR3 nucleotides read TGTGCCACCAGCAGAGTAAGACAGGGGACTAAGGAGCAGTACTTC. Translating gives CATSRVRQGTKEQYF.

J is TRBJ2-5 and V is TRBV5-1; no clear D gene. The CDR3 is made up of 15 amino acids. Germline assignment: CDR1 SGHRS and CDR2 YFSETQ. V lost 5 bases and J 5 bases, leaving 19 bases between the germline ends. CDR3 nucleotides: TGCGCCAGCAGATTTGGCCTTGGGGAAATGGAGACCCAGTACTTC. Amino acid sequence: CASRFGLGEMETQYF.

The count of this clone is one. The chain couples TRBV7-2 to TRBJ1-5, with no clear D. CDR3 length: 14 amino acids. Trimming stripped 1 base from V and 6 bases from J, with 10 bases between. CDR1 is SGHTA, CDR2 FQGNSA, per germline. The CDR3 here is CASSLVSIGQPQHF. The CDR3 nucleotides read TGTGCCAGCAGCTTAGTTTCGATTGGTCAGCCCCAGCATTTT. Full variable domain (rest looked up from reference TRBV7-2 and TRBJ1-5): GAGVSQSPSNKVTEKGKDVELRCDPISGHTALYWYRQSLGQGLEFLIYFQGNSAPDKSGLPSDRFSAERTGGSVSTLTIQRTQQEDSAVYLCASSLVSIGQPQHFGDGTRLSIL.

The chain uses TRBV18 and TRBJ2-5; TRBD2 aligns across 12 bases. Germline CDR1 and CDR2: KGHSH and LQKENI. The CDR3 sequence is 17 residues long. Trimming removed 3 bases from V and 1 base from J; junction bases left unmatched: 6. The chain's CDR3 is CASSPSLAGGSQETQYF. CDR3 nucleotides: TGTGCCAGCTCACCGTCACTAGCGGGAGGTTCCCAAGAGACCCAGTACTTC.

CDR3 protein: CARRTGAYEGYEQYF. The CDR3 DNA follows: TGTGCCAGAAGAACGGGTGCTTACGAAGGGTACGAGCAGTACTTC. V gene TRBV5-3 combines with J gene TRBJ2-7; no clear D. TRBV5-3 is reported as an ORF; its role is uncertain. V gave up 5 bases and J gave up 4 bases, with 19 bases separating them. The CDR3 runs 15 residues.

The gene calls are TRBV4-2 and TRBJ1-2; D gene uncertain. The CDR3 runs 14 residues. Trimming stripped 0 bases from V and 8 bases from J, with 13 bases between. CDR1 and CDR2 from the germline V gene are LGHNA and YNFKEQ. The CDR3 DNA reads TGTGCCAGCAGCCAAGATTACCAGAACGGCGGCTACACCTTC. Translating gives CASSQDYQNGGYTF.

The rearrangement links TRBV7-9 to TRBJ2-7; tentative D call: TRBD1 (6 bases). CDR1 is SEHNR, CDR2 FQNEAQ, per germline (reference sequence). Trimming removed 5 bases from V and 4 bases from J, with 15 bases in between. CDR3 size: 14 residues. The CDR3 nucleotides are TGTGCCAGCAGCCACAGGGTCCCCCCATACGAGCAGTACTTC. This sequence encodes CASSHRVPPYEQYF.

The V call is TRBV6-1, the J call TRBJ2-5; D may correspond to TRBD1 or TRBD2 (6 bases each). Trimming pared 8 bases from V and 11 bases from J, leaving 21 bases between. CDR1 is MNHNS and CDR2 is SASEGT in the germline V gene. CDR3 size: 13 residues. CDR3: CASLASHGGTQYF. DNA for the CDR3: TGTGCCAGCCTAGCTTCCCACGGGGGCACTCAGTACTTC.

The V gene is TRBV9, the J gene TRBJ2-2; either TRBD1 or TRBD2 may supply D (5 bases each). The CDR3 has 13 residues. V was trimmed by 3 bases and J by 7 bases, leaving 10 bases between them. Germline V CDR1 and CDR2: SGDLS, YYNGEE. The CDR3 sequence is CASSAEGYGELFF. The CDR3 coding sequence is TGTGCCAGCAGCGCCGAGGGGTACGGGGAGCTGTTTTTT.

The rearrangement links TRBV19 to TRBJ1-1; TRBD1 matches 7 bases. Germline CDR1 LNHDA, CDR2 SQIVND (reference sequence). With 10 bases clipped from V and 4 bases from J, the junction kept 9 bases outside the gene matches. This CDR3 region has 13 residues. In DNA, the CDR3 is TGTGCCACCAAGGGACAGCAGGGCACTGAAGCTTTCTTT. Residues: CATKGQQGTEAFF.

The chain employs TRBV6-1 and TRBJ1-1, with D unclear. Trimming removed 5 bases at V and 2 bases at J, with 9 bases between. Germline CDR1 reads MNHNS; CDR2 reads SASEGT. The length of the CDR3 is 13 residues. CDR3 in amino acids: CASSLRGNTEAFF. CDR3 coding DNA: TGTGCCAGCAGTCTCCGAGGTAACACTGAAGCTTTCTTT.

The chain employs TRBV29-1 and TRBJ2-5; D might be TRBD1 (5 bases). Germline V gene sequence: CDR1 SQVTM, CDR2 ANQGSEA. This CDR3 region has 14 residues. The V end lost 4 bases, the J end lost 1 base, and 13 bases lay between the germline ends. CDR3 sequence (DNA): TGCAGCGTTGCTGATAACCAGGGCCAAGAGACCCAGTACTTC. This codes for CSVADNQGQETQYF.